The T cell receptor beta chain described here comes from a study of regulatory T cells in long-lasting Graves disease. Time point indicated: newly diagnosed GD, antithyroid drugs for less than 3 months. Researchers made the TCR library from RNA that was extracted from PBMCs. With respect to this clonotype: The junction shows a germline mismatch at one end, possibly a read error.

For TCR beta, libraries came from iRepertoire HTBI primers and Arm-PCR of CDR3 regions. In TCRdb, the multiplex PCR reads were re-called with MiXCR into one record per CDR3 protein. This table holds hundreds of thousands of distinct CDR3 sequences, 16% found once. The CDR3 sequence is 14 residues long. Germline V gene lookup returns CDR1 SGDLS and CDR2 YYNGEE. The same sample was also studied in work on T cells in Graves' hyperthyroidism and ophthalmopathy. That source adds: The TCR CDR3 first-round RT-PCR relied on the HTBI primer set.

The source of this sequence is a man aged 18-30 years with Graves disease. Sequenced here: peripheral blood mononuclear cells (PBMCs), sampled at new diagnosis, from a patient treated with antithyroid drugs. The chain has TRBV9 and TRBJ2-1; 7 nucleotides match TRBD2. DNA for the CDR3: TGTGCCGGCAGCGTAGCCCAGCGGGGAATGTTTTTGTTCTTC. It is translated as CAGSVAQRGMFLFF.